This TCR beta chain originates from a study of cytomegalovirus exposure and HLA in healthy donors. Across the whole study: In terms of ancestry, the Caucasian-associated cluster contained 75% to 90% of the roughly 360 genotyped donors. Overall study results and limits: Cytomegalovirus status was reportedly diagnosed by the classifier with high sensitivity and specificity. Another analysis was done later, and it associated fewer than 20,000 TCR beta sequences with HLA alleles at 0.05 false discovery rate. Cytomegalovirus-associated TCR beta chains were listed, numbering approximately 150.

J lost 7 bases, V lost 6 bases, and 14 bases had no gene match. Germline CDR1 is MNHEY and CDR2 is SVGAGI. This CDR3 comprises 15 residues. Use of 60 Vbeta and 13 Jbeta primers characterized the PCR. Data came from immunoSEQ multiplex PCR; TCRdb stores just in-frame clones and leaves some out. The sample lists more than 140,000 clones, roughly 75% occurring once. This clone appeared a few times. Its antigen is not identified. This TCR was recovered from a man aged 35 to 55 in good health and CMV-seronegative. This chain uses TRBV6-5 with TRBJ2-7, with 8 bases fitting TRBD1. Sequencing was carried out using PBMCs. CDR3 DNA: TGTGCCAGCAGGAGAGGGACAGGACTGTCGGGGGAGCAGTACTTC. Amino acids: CASRRGTGLSGEQYF.